This record covers a single T cell receptor (beta chain). This specimen comes from a study of blood T cell repertoires in COVID-19. Study at large: Samples taken during acute and convalescent COVID-19 were collected in the United States, Italy and Spain.

Cohort placement rested on clinical history that participants reported themselves. Cohort 3 donors counted as recovered after two negative PCRs, clearance, or resolved symptoms. Original handling: Estimates of nucleated cell counts were drawn from the amplification of reference gene primers. Sequencing was performed with immunoSEQ multiplex PCR; in TCRdb, only in-frame clones are kept and a portion is missing. V and J calls and clone size follow that table, whereas D and trimming were derived from the DNA. Of approximately 180,000 clones in the sample, more than 80% are singletons; the top ten hold around 6.2%. The CDR3 length is 12 residues. V was pared by 4 bases and J by 7 bases, with 10 bases between. Germline V CDR1 and CDR2: MNHEY, SVGEGT.

The sequence was obtained from a man aged 40-49 years who had recovered from COVID-19. This chain links TRBV6-2 or TRBV6-3 with TRBJ1-2; no definite D call. Material for sequencing was PBMCs or T cells enriched from blood (not recorded which). CDR3 protein: CASSSIPVGYTF. The CDR3 DNA is TGTGCCAGCAGTTCGATTCCGGTTGGCTACACCTTC.